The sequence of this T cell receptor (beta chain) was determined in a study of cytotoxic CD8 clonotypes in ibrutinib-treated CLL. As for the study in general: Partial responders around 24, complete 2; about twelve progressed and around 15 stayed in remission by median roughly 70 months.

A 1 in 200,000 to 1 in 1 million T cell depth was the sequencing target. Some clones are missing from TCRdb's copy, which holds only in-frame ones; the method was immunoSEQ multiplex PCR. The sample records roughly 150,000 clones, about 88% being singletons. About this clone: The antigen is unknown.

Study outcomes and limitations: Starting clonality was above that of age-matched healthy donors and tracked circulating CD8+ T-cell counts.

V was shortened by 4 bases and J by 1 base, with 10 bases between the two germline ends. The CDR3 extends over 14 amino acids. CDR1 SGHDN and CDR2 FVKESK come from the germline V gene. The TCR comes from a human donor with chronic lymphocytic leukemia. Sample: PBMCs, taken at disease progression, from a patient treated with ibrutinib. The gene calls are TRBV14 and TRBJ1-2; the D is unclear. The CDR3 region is CASSPITVNYGYTF. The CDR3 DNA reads TGTGCCAGCAGCCCGATTACAGTTAACTATGGCTACACCTTC.